What follows are 8 T cell receptor beta chains derived from one specimen sequenced in a study of OX40 agonist ivuxolimab in advanced cancers. Only in-frame clones appear in the TCRdb table, and some are missing; sequencing was by immunoSEQ multiplex PCR. The table shows roughly 64,000 clones, with roughly nine tenths occurring only once. Sample: CD4+ or CD8+ T cells sorted from blood, taken in a trial of the OX40 agonist ivuxolimab. Receptors were obtained from an adult with an advanced solid tumor such as melanoma, head and neck, liver or kidney cancer.

This clone was recorded once. This chain joins TRBV5-1 and TRBJ2-2; 9 bases match TRBD2. The CDR3 covers 16 residues. From germline, CDR1 is SGHRS and CDR2 YFSETQ. Germline trimming cut 0 bases from V and 4 bases from J; bases unmatched to any gene: 4. CDR3 DNA: TGCGCCAGCAGCTTGGGCATAGCGGGAGTCACCGGGGAGCTGTTTTTT. It encodes CASSLGIAGVTGELFF.

This chain joins TRBV30 and TRBJ2-7; D is unclear. Germline assignment: CDR1 GTSNPN and CDR2 SVGIG (reference sequence). This CDR3 contains 13 residues. The V gene lost 1 base and the J gene lost 2 bases, with 9 bases spanning the gap. The CDR3 here is CAWSAGPAYEQYF. CDR3 nucleotide sequence: TGTGCCTGGAGTGCGGGTCCCGCCTACGAGCAGTACTTC.

The J gene is TRBJ2-7, the V gene TRBV27; possible D gene TRBD1, 5 bases. CDR3 length: 12 amino acids. The germline CDR1 and CDR2 sequences are MNHEY and SMNVEV (reference sequence). The V and J ends lost 6 bases and 7 bases respectively, with 13 bases between them. CDR3: CASRERKGEQYF. CDR3 nucleotide sequence: TGTGCCAGCAGGGAAAGAAAGGGGGAGCAGTACTTC.

V and J are TRBV5-1 and TRBJ2-1; 7 positions agree with TRBD2. CDR1 is SGHRS, CDR2 YFSETQ, per germline. The V and J ends lost 0 bases and 5 bases, in that order; junction bases with no gene match: 8. CDR3 size: 16 residues. This CDR3 reads CASSLAWPSGHNEQFF. CDR3 coding DNA: TGCGCCAGCAGCTTGGCCTGGCCTAGCGGACACAATGAGCAGTTCTTC.

This sequence joins TRBV5-3 and TRBJ2-2; D is possibly TRBD1 (6 bases). TRBV5-3 is placed among ORFs of uncertain function. Between the trimmed V and J ends, which lost 3 bases and 4 bases, there was a span of 19 bases. This CDR3 contains 17 residues. CDR3 residues: CARSSGQGRLGTGELFF. The DNA for the CDR3 is TGTGCCAGAAGCTCGGGGCAGGGGCGGTTGGGCACCGGGGAGCTGTTTTTT.

The count of this clone is one. The rearrangement joins TRBV7-8 to TRBJ1-2; 7 nucleotides agree with TRBD1. Germline V lookup: CDR1 SGHVS, CDR2 FQNEAQ. Trimming cost V 4 bases and J 4 bases; bases outside gene matches: 9. CDR3 length equals 15 residues. The CDR3 reads CASSYKGTEVYGYTF. The CDR3 DNA follows: TGTGCCAGCAGCTACAAAGGGACAGAAGTCTATGGCTACACCTTC.

The chain carries TRBV4-1 and TRBJ2-5; D is possibly TRBD2 (5 bases). This CDR3 is 13 amino acids long. Germline assignment: CDR1 MGHRA and CDR2 YSYEKL. The V and J ends lost 1 base and 5 bases respectively, with 8 bases between them. This CDR3 reads CASSQGTPETQYF. CDR3 DNA sequence: TGCGCCAGCAGCCAAGGGACTCCGGAGACCCAGTACTTC.

The chain employs TRBV15 and TRBJ1-1; no definite D call. Germline V gives CDR1 LNHNV, CDR2 YYDKDF (reference sequence). V lost 8 bases to trimming and J lost 1 base, with 8 bases between them. The CDR3 sequence is 12 residues long. The CDR3 DNA is TGTGCCACCGGGTGGGGGAACACTGAAGCTTTCTTT. Translated: CATGWGNTEAFF.